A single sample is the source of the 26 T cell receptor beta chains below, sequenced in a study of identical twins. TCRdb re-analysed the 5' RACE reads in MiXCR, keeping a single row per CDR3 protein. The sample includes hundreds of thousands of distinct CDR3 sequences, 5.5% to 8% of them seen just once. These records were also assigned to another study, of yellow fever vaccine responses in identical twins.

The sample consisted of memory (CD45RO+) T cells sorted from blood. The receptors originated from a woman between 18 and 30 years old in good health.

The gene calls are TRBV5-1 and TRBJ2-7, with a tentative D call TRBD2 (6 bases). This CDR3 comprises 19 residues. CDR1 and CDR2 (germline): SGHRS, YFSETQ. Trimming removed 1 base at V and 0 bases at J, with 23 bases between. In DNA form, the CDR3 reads TGCGCCAGCAGCTTGCTTACAACCTGGCGGGAAGGGGTCTCCTACGAGCAGTACTTC. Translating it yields CASSLLTTWREGVSYEQYF.

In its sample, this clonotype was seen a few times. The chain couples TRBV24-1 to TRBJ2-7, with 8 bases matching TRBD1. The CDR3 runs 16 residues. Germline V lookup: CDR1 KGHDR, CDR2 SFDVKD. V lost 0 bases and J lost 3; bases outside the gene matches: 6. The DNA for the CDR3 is TGTGCCACCAGTGATTTGGCAGGGGGCTTGATCTACGAGCAGTACGTC. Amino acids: CATSDLAGGLIYEQYV.

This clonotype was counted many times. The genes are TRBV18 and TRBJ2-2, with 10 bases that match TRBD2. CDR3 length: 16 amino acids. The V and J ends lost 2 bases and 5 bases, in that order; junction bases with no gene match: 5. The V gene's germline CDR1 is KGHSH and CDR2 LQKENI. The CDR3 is CASSPALAGVTGELFF. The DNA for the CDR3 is TGTGCCAGCTCACCAGCCCTAGCGGGGGTGACCGGGGAGCTGTTTTTT.

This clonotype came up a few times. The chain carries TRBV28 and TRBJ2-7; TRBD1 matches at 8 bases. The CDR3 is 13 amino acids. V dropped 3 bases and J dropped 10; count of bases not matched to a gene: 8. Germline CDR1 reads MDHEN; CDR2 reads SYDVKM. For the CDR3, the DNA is TGTGCCAGCAGTTTTTCCGGACAGGGCCCTCAGTACTTC. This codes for CASSFSGQGPQYF. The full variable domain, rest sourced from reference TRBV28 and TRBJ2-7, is DVKVTQSSRYLVKRTGEKVFLECVQDMDHENMFWYRQDPGLGLRLIYFSYDVKMKEKGDIPEGYSVSREKKERFSLILESASTNQTSMYLCASSFSGQGPQYFGPGTRLTVT.

CDR3 residues: CASSSRLALSTDTQYF. In DNA, the CDR3 is TGTGCCAGCAGTTCTCGACTAGCGCTAAGCACAGATACGCAGTATTTT. V gene TRBV27 combines with J gene TRBJ2-3; 8 bases are shared with TRBD2. Trimming at V came to 4 bases and at J to 0 bases, leaving 6 bases not matched to a gene. The V gene's germline CDR1 is MNHEY and CDR2 SMNVEV (reference sequence). This CDR3 region has 16 residues.

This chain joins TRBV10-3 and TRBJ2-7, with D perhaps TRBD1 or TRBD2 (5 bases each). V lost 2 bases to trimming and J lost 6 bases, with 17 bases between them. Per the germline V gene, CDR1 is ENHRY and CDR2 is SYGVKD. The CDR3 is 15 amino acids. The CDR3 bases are TGTGCCATCAGTGAGAGGTGGGGGACCCTCGGCGAGCAGTACTTC. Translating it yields CAISERWGTLGEQYF.

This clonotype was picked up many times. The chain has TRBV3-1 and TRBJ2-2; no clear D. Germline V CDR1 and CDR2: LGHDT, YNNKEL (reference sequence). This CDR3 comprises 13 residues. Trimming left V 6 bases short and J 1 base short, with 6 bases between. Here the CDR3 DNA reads TGTGCCAGCAGTGTAGGGAACACCGGGGAGCTGTTTTTT. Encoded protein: CASSVGNTGELFF.

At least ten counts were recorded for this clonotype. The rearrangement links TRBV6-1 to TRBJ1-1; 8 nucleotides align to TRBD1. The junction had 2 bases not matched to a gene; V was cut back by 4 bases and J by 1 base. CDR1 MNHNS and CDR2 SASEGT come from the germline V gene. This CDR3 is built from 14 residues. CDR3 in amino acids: CASSATGGNTEAFF. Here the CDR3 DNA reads TGTGCCAGCAGTGCAACAGGGGGGAACACTGAAGCTTTCTTT.

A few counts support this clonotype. The CDR3 spells CASSQDLPIAGGGQFF. The DNA of the CDR3 is TGTGCCAGCAGCCAAGATCTACCAATAGCGGGAGGGGGTCAGTTCTTC. The chain joins TRBV14 to TRBJ2-1; 11 nucleotides line up with TRBD2. With 0 bases clipped from V and 13 bases from J, the junction kept 11 bases outside the gene matches. Germline CDR1 and CDR2: SGHDN and FVKESK. The CDR3 is 16 residues long.

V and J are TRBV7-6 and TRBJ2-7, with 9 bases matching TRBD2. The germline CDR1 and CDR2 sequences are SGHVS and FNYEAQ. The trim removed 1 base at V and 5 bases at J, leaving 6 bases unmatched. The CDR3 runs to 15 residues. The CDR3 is CASSLGISGSNEQYF. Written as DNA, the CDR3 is TGTGCCAGCAGCTTAGGTATTAGCGGGAGCAACGAGCAGTACTTC.

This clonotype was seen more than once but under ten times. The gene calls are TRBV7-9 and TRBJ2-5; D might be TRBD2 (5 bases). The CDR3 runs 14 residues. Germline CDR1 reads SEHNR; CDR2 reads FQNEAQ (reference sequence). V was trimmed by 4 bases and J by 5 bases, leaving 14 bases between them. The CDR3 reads CASSYGSSWETQYF. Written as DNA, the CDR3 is TGTGCCAGCAGCTATGGTTCTAGCTGGGAGACCCAGTACTTC.

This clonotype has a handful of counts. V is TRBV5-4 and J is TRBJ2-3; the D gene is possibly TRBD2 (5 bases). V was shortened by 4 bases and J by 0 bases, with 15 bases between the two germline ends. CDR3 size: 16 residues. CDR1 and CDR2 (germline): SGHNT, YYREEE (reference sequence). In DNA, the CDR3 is TGTGCCAGCAGCCTACTAGTTACTGCTAGCACAGATACGCAGTATTTT. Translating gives CASSLLVTASTDTQYF.

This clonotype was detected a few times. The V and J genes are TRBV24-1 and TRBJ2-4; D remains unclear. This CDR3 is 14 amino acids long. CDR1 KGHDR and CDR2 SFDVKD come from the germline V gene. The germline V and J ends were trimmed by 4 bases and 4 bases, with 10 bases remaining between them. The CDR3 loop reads CATSEGDQKNIQYF. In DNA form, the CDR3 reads TGTGCCACCAGTGAGGGCGACCAGAAAAACATTCAGTACTTC.

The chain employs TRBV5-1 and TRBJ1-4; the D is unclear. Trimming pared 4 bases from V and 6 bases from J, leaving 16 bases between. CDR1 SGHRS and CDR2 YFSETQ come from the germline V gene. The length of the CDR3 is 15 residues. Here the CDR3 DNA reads TGCGCCAGCAGCGGATTGGGGAGTAGCGATGAAAAACTGTTTTTT. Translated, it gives CASSGLGSSDEKLFF. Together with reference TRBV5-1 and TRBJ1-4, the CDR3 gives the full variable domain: KAGVTQTPRYLIKTRGQQVTLSCSPISGHRSVSWYQQTPGQGLQFLFEYFSETQRNKGNFPGRFSGRQFSNSRSEMNVSTLELGDSALYLCASSGLGSSDEKLFFGSGTQLSVL.

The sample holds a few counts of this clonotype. CDR3 protein: CASSSPGTSGRFGGNEQFF. CDR3 in DNA: TGTGCCAGCAGCTCCCCAGGGACTAGCGGGAGATTTGGAGGGAATGAGCAGTTCTTC. The chain joins TRBV11-2 to TRBJ2-1, with 14 positions matching TRBD2. This CDR3 spans 19 amino acids. The V segment lost 4 bases and the J segment 7 bases; nucleotides outside the gene matches: 15. The germline CDR1 and CDR2 sequences are SGHAT and FQNNGV.

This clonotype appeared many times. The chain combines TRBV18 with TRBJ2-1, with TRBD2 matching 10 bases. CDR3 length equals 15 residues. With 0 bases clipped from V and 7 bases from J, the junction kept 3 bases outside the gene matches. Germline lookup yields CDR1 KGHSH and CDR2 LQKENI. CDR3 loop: CASSPPSGGENEQFF. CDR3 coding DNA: TGTGCCAGCTCACCACCCAGCGGGGGGGAGAATGAGCAGTTCTTC.

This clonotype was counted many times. CDR3 nucleotides: TGTGCCAGCAGCCACGGGACTAGCCCCACAGATACGCAGTATTTT. Translation gives CASSHGTSPTDTQYF. The J gene is TRBJ2-3, the V gene TRBV4-2; 9 bases agree with TRBD2. CDR1 LGHNA and CDR2 YNFKEQ come from the germline V gene. Germline trimming cut 3 bases from V and 2 bases from J; bases unmatched to any gene: 3. The CDR3 runs 15 residues.

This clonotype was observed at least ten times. The CDR3 nucleotides are TGTGCCAGCAGAAGGGAGAGTTCGAACACTGAAGCTTTCTTT. It translates to CASRRESSNTEAFF. V and J are TRBV6-1 and TRBJ1-1; D gene unclear. Germline values: CDR1 MNHNS, CDR2 SASEGT. Trimming removed 6 bases from V and 1 base from J, with 12 bases in between. This CDR3 comprises 14 residues.

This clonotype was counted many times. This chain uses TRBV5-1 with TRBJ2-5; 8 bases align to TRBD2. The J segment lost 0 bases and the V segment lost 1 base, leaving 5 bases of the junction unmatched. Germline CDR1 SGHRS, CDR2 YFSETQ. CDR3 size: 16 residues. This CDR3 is CASSLYGGGYQETQYF. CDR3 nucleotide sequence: TGCGCCAGCAGCTTGTACGGCGGGGGGTACCAAGAGACCCAGTACTTC.

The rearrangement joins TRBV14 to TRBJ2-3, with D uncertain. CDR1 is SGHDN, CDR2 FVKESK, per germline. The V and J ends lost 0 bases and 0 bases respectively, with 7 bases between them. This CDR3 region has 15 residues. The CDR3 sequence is CASSQEDTSTDTQYF. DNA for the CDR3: TGTGCCAGCAGCCAAGAAGACACCAGCACAGATACGCAGTATTTT.

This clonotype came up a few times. The chain's CDR3 is CSASDPPYNEQFF. The CDR3 nucleotides are TGCAGTGCTTCGGACCCCCCCTACAATGAGCAGTTCTTC. V usage is TRBV20-1 and J usage is TRBJ2-1; D call uncertain. The V end was cut by 5 bases, the J end by 2 bases, with 10 bases between. The CDR3 is 13 residues long. Germline V gives CDR1 DFQATT, CDR2 SNEGSKA (reference sequence).

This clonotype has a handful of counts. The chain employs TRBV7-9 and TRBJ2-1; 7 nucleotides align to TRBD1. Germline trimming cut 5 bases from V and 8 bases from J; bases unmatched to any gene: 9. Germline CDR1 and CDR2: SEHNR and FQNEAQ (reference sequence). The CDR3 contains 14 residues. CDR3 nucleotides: TGTGCCAGCAGCAAAGGACAGGACTGGGATGAGCAGTTCTTC. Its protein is CASSKGQDWDEQFF.

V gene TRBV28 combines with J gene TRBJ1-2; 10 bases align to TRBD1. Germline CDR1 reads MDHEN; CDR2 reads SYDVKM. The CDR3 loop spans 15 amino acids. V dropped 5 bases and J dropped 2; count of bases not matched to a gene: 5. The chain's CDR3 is CASSVPGQGNYGYTF. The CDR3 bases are TGTGCCAGCAGTGTCCCGGGACAGGGGAACTATGGCTACACCTTC.

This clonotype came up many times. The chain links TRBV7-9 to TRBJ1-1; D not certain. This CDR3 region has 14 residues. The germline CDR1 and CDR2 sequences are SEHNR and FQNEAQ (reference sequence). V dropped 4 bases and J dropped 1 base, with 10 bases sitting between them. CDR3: CASSSMTGNTEAFF. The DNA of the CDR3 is TGTGCCAGCAGCTCGATGACCGGGAACACTGAAGCTTTCTTT.

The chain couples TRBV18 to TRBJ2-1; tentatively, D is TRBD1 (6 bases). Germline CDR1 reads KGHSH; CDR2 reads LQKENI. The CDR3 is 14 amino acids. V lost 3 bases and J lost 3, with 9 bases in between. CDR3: CASSPRDNYNEQFF. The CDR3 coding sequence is TGTGCCAGCTCACCCAGGGACAACTACAATGAGCAGTTCTTC. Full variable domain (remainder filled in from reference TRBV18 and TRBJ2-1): NAGVMQNPRHLVRRRGQEARLRCSPMKGHSHVYWYRQLPEEGLKFMVYLQKENIIDESGMPKERFSAEFPKEGPSILRIQQVVRGDSAAYFCASSPRDNYNEQFFGPGTRLTVL.

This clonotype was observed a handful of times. CDR3 loop: CSASGKAGELFF. Here the CDR3 DNA reads TGCAGTGCTAGTGGGAAGGCCGGGGAGCTGTTTTTT. V gene TRBV20-1 combines with J gene TRBJ2-2; D not resolved. The V and J ends lost 3 bases and 6 bases respectively, with 8 bases between them. The CDR3 is 12 residues long. The germline V gene encodes CDR1 DFQATT and CDR2 SNEGSKA (reference sequence).